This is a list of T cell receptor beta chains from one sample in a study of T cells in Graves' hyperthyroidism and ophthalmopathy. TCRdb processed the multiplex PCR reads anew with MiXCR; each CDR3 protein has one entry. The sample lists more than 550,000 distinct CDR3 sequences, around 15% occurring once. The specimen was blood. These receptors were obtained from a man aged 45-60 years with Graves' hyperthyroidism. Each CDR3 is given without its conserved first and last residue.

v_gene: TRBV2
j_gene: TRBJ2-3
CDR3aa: ASSLPPGALTDTQY

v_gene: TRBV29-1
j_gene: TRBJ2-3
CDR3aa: SVEVGTDPTDTQY

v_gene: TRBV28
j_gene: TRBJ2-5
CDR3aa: ASSLRWTGEQVTQY

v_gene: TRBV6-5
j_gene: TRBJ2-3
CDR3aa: ASSYGHRTDTQY

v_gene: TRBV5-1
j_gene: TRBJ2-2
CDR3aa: ASSIQAPNTGELF

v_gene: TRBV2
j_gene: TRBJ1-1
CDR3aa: ASRGQGSTEAF

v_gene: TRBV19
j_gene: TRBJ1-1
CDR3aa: ASSPITQLPNTEAF

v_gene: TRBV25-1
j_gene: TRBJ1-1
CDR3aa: ASSDFVHGAEAF

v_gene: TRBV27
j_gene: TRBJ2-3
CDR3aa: ASSSGTVHTQY

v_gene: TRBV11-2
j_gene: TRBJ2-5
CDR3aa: ASSLAGGIYQETQY

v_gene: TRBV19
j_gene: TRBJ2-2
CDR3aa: ASSTGHHTGELF

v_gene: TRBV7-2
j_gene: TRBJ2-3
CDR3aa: ASSLYSGSTSTDTQY

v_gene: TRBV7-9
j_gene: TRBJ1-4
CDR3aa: ASSLALGGYRTNEKLF

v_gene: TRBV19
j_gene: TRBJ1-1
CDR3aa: ASSPRQGRRNTEAF

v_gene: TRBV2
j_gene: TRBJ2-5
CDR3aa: ASTGLHETQY

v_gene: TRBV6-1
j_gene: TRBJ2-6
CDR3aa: ASSEQGAWANVLT

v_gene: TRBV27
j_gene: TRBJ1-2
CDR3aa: ASSLTLQGAHYGYT

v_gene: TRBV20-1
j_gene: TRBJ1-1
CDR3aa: SALRQGEAF

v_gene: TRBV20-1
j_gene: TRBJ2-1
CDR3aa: SASWASGTGEQF

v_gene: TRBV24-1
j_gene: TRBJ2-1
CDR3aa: ATGGGLWYNEQF

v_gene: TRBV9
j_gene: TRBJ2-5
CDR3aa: ASSVEGGLETQY

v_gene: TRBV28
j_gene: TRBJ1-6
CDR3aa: ASGPPPPPPWTGGRPLH

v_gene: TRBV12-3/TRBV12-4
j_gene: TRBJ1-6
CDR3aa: ASSGTGTASNSPLH

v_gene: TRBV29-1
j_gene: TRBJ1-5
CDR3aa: SVGGGRNQPQH

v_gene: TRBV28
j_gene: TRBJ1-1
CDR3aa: ASSPDGEAF

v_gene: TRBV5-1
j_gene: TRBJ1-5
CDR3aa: ASSPGTGNMPQH

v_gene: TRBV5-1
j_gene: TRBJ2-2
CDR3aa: ASSWGTGGTDTGELF

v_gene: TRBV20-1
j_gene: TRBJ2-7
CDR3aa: SAYPRLAVMGEQY

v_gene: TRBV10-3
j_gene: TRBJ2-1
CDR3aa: AISDSPGANLNEQF

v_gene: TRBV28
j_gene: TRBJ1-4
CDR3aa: AIGGQINEKLF

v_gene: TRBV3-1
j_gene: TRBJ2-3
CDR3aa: ASSRTGGSHTDTQY